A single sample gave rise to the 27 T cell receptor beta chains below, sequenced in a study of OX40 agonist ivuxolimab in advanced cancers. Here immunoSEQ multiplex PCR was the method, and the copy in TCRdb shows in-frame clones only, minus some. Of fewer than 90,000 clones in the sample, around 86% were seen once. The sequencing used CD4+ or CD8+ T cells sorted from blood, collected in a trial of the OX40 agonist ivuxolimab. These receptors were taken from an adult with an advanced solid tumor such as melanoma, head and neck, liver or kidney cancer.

The CDR3 coding sequence is TGCGCCAGCAGCCAAGGGGACAGGGAGAGCGGCTACACCTTC. Encoded protein: CASSQGDRESGYTF. The chain employs TRBV4-3 and TRBJ1-2; 9 bases are a match to TRBD1. The V and J ends lost 1 base and 8 bases, in that order; junction bases with no gene match: 5. The CDR3 consists of 14 residues. The germline V gene encodes CDR1 LGHNA and CDR2 YSLEER.

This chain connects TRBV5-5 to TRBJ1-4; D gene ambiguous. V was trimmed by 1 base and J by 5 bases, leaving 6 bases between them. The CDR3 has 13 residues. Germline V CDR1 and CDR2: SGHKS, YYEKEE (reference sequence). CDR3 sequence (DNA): TGTGCCAGCAGCTTGACAGAGAATGAAAAACTGTTTTTT. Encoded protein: CASSLTENEKLFF.

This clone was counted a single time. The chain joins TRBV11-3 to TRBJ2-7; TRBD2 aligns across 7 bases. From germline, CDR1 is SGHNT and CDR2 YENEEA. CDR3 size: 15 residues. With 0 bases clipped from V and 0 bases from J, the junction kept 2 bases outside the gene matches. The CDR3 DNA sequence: TGTGCCAGCAGCTTAGAGGGGGGGATCTCCTACGAGCAGTACTTC. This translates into CASSLEGGISYEQYF. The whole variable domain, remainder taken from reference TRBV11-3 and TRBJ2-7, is EAGVVQSPRYKIIEKKQPVAFWCNPISGHNTLYWYLQNLGQGPELLIRYENEEAVDDSQLPKDRFSAERLKGVDSTLKIQPAELGDSAVYLCASSLEGGISYEQYFGPGTRLTVT.

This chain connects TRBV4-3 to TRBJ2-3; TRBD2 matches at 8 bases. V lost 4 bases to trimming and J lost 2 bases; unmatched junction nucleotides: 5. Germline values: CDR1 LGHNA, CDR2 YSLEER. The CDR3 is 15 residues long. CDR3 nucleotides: TGCGCCAGCAGCCGAGTAGCGGGGTCCACAGATACGCAGTATTTT. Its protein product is CASSRVAGSTDTQYF.

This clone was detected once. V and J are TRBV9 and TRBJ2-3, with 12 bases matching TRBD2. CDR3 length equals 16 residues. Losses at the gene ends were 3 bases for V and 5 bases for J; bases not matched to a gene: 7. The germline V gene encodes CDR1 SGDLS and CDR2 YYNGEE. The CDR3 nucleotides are TGTGCCAGCAGCGAGACTAGCGGGGGTTCCCGAGATACGCAGTATTTT. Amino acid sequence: CASSETSGGSRDTQYF.

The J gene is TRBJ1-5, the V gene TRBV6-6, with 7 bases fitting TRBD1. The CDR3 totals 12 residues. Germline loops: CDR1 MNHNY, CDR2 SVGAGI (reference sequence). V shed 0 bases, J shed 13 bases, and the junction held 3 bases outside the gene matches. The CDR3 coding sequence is TGTGCCAGCAGTTACTCGGAGGGGGCGCAGCATTTT. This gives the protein CASSYSEGAQHF.

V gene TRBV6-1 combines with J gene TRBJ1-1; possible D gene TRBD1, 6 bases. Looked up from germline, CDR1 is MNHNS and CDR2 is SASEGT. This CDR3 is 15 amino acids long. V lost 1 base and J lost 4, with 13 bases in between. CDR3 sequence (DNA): TGTGCCAGCAGTGAAGTAGGGGGGGGTCGCACTGAAGCTTTCTTT. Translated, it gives CASSEVGGGRTEAFF.

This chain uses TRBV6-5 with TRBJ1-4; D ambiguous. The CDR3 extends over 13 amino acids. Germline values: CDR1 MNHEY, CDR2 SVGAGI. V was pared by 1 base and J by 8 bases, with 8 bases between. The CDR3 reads CASSYWNGEKLFF. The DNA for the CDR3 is TGTGCCAGCAGTTACTGGAATGGGGAAAAACTGTTTTTT.

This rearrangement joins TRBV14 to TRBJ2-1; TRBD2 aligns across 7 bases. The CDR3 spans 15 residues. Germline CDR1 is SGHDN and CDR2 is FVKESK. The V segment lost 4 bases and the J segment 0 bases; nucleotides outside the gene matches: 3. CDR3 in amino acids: CASSPWEGSYNEQFF. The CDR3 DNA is TGTGCCAGCAGCCCGTGGGAGGGCTCCTACAATGAGCAGTTCTTC. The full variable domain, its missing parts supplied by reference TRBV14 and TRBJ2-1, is EAGVTQFPSHSVIEKGQTVTLRCDPISGHDNLYWYRRVMGKEIKFLLHFVKESKQDESGMPNNRFLAERTGGTYSTLKVQPAELEDSGVYFCASSPWEGSYNEQFFGPGTRLTVL.

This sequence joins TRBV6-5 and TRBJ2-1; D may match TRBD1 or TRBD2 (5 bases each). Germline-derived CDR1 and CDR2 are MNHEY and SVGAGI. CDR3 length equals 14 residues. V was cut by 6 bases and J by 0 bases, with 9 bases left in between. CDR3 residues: CASRRGSSYNEQFF. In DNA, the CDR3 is TGTGCCAGCAGGAGGGGTAGCTCCTACAATGAGCAGTTCTTC.

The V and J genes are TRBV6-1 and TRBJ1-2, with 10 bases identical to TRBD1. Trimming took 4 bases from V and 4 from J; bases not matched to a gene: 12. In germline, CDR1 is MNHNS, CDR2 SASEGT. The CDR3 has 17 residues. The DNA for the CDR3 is TGTGCCAGCAGTGGAGGACAGGGGGGCGGACGGAGCTATGGCTACACCTTC. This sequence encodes CASSGGQGGGRSYGYTF.

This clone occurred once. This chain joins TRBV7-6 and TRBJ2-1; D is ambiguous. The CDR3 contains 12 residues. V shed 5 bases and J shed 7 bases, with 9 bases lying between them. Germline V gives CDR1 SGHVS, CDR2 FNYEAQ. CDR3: CASSPWVNEQFF. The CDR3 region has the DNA TGTGCCAGCAGCCCCTGGGTGAATGAGCAGTTCTTC.

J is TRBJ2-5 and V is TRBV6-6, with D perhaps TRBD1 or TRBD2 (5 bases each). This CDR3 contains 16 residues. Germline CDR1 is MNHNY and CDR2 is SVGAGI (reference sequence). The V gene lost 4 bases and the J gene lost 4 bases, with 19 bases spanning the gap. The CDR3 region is CASSSGLGRKGETQYF. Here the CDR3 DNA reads TGTGCCAGCAGTTCGGGGCTTGGTCGTAAGGGAGAGACCCAGTACTTC.

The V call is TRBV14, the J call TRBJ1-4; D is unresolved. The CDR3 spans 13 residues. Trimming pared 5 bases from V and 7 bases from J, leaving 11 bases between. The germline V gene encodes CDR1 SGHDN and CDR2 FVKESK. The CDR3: CASSRGRGEKLFF. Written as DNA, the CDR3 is TGTGCCAGCAGCAGAGGGCGGGGTGAAAAACTGTTTTTT. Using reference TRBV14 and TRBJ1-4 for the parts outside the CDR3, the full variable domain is EAGVTQFPSHSVIEKGQTVTLRCDPISGHDNLYWYRRVMGKEIKFLLHFVKESKQDESGMPNNRFLAERTGGTYSTLKVQPAELEDSGVYFCASSRGRGEKLFFGSGTQLSVL.

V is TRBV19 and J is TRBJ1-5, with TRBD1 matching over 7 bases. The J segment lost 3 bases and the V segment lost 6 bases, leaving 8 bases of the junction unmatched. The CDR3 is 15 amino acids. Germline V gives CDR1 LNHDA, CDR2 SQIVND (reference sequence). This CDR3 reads CASRNQGGDNQPQHF. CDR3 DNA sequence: TGTGCCAGTAGAAATCAGGGGGGGGACAATCAGCCCCAGCATTTT.

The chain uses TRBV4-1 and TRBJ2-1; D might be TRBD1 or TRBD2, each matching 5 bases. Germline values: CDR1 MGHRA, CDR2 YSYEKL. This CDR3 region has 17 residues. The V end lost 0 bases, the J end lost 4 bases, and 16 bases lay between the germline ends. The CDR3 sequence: CASSQDGASSGYNEQFF. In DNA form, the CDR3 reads TGCGCCAGCAGCCAAGACGGGGCCAGTTCTGGGTACAATGAGCAGTTCTTC.

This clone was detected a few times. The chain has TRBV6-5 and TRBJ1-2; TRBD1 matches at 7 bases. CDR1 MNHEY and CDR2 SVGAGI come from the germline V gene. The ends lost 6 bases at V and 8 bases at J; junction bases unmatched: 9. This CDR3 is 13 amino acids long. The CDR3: CASSRGQMEGYTF. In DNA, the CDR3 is TGTGCCAGCAGCCGGGGACAGATGGAAGGCTACACCTTC.

The CDR3 protein is CASSSLTGSGNTIYF. The CDR3 DNA sequence: TGCGCCAGCAGCTCACTGACAGGGTCCGGAAACACCATATATTTT. The chain recombines TRBV5-1 with TRBJ1-3; 7 bases are a match to TRBD1. The trim removed 3 bases at V and 4 bases at J, leaving 7 bases unmatched. This CDR3 spans 15 amino acids. In germline, CDR1 is SGHRS, CDR2 YFSETQ.

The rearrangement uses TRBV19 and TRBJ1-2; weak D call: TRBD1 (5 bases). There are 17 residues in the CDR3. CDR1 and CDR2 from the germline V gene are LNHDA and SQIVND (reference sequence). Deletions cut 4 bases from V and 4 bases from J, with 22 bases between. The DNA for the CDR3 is TGTGCCAGTAGTACAGTCGCCAGAGTGACAGACGTCTATGGCTACACCTTC. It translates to CASSTVARVTDVYGYTF. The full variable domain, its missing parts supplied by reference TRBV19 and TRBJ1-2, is DGGITQSPKYLFRKEGQNVTLSCEQNLNHDAMYWYRQDPGQGLRLIYYSQIVNDFQKGDIAEGYSVSREKKESFPLTVTSAQKNPTAFYLCASSTVARVTDVYGYTFGSGTRLTVV.

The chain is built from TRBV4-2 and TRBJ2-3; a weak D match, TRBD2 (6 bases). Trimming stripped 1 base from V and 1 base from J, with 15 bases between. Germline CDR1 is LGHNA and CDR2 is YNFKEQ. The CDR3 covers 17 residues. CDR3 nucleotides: TGTGCCAGCAGCCAAGCACTACCTAGCGACCGCACAGATACGCAGTATTTT. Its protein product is CASSQALPSDRTDTQYF.

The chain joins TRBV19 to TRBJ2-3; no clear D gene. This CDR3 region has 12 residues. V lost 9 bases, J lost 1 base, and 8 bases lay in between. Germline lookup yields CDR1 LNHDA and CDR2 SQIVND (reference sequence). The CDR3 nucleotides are TGTGCCAGCGCAATGCGCACAGATACGCAGTATTTT. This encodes CASAMRTDTQYF.

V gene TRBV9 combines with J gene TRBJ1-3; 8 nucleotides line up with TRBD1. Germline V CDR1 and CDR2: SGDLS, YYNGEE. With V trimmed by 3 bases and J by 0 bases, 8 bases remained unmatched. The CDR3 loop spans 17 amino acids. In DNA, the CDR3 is TGTGCCAGCAGCGCGCAGGGGGCGGGAATCTCTGGAAACACCATATATTTT. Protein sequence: CASSAQGAGISGNTIYF.

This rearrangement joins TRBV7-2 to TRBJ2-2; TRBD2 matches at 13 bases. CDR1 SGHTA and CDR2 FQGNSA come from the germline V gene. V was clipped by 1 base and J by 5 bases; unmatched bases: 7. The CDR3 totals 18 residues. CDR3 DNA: TGTGCCAGCAGCTTAGTGCGGACTAGCGGGAGAGAGACCGGGGAGCTGTTTTTT. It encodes CASSLVRTSGRETGELFF. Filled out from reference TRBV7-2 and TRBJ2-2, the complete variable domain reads GAGVSQSPSNKVTEKGKDVELRCDPISGHTALYWYRQSLGQGLEFLIYFQGNSAPDKSGLPSDRFSAERTGGSVSTLTIQRTQQEDSAVYLCASSLVRTSGRETGELFFGEGSRLTVL.

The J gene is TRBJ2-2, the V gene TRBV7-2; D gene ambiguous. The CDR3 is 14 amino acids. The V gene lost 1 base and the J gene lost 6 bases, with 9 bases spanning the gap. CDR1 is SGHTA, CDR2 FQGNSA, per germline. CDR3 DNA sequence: TGTGCCAGCAGCTTAGTACCTCATGCCGGGGAGCTGTTTTTT. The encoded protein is CASSLVPHAGELFF.

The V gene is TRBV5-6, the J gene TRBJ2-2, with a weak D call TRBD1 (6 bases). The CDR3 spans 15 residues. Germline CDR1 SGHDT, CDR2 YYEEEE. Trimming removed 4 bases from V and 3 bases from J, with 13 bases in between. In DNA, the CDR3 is TGTGCCAGCAGCCGGTGGGACACCTACACCGGGGAGCTGTTTTTT. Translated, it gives CASSRWDTYTGELFF.

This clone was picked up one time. CDR3 sequence reads: CASSPEGGLARNTQYF. The CDR3 nucleotides are TGTGCCAGCAGCCCGGAGGGCGGCCTTGCCCGAAATACGCAGTATTTT. The chain is built from TRBV7-3 and TRBJ2-3, with TRBD2 as a possible D gene (6 bases). The CDR3 is 16 amino acids. The V gene's germline CDR1 is SGHTA and CDR2 FQGTGA. V lost 5 bases and J 7 bases, leaving 22 bases between the germline ends.

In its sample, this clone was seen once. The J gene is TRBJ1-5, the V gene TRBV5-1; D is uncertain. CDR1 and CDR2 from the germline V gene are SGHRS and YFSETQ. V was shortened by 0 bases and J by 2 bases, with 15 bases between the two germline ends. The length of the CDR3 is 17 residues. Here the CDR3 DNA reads TGCGCCAGCAGCTTGGCCAGGATTGCTTTAGGCAATCAGCCCCAGCATTTT. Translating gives CASSLARIALGNQPQHF.